The clone carrying this T cell receptor beta chain was detected a few times. This sample stems from a study of patients and donors after allogeneic stem cell transplantation. This CDR3 has 14 residues. The V gene lost 0 bases and the J gene lost 9 bases, with 12 bases spanning the gap. CDR1 and CDR2 (germline): DFQATT, SNEGSKA (reference sequence). MiXCR, applied by TCRdb to the RT-PCR reads, yields one record per CDR3 protein. Of roughly 880,000 distinct CDR3 sequences listed, more than 15% are singletons. The specimen was blood, either unsorted or a sorted T cell fraction (not recorded which). This TCR was recovered from a human donor who was either an allogeneic HSCT recipient or a stem cell or donor lymphocyte infusion donor (not recorded which). It is not recorded whose cells these are; they may come from a transplant donor. The chain carries TRBV20-1 and TRBJ1-6; D uncertain. The DNA of the CDR3 is TGCAGTGCTAGAGATACAAAAATTAGTTCACCCCTCCACTTT. Protein: CSARDTKISSPLHF.